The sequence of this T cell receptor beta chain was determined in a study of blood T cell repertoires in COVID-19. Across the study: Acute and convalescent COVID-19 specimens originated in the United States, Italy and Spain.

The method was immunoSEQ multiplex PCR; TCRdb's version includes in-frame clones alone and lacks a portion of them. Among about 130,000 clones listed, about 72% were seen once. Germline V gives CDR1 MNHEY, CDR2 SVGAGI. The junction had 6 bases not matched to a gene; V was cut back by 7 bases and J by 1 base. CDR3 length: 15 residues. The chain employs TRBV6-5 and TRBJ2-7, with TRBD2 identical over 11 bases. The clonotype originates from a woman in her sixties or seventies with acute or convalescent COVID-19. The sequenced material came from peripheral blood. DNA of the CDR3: TGTGCCAGCAATAGACTAGCGGGGCCTTCCTACGAGCAGTACTTC. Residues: CASNRLAGPSYEQYF.